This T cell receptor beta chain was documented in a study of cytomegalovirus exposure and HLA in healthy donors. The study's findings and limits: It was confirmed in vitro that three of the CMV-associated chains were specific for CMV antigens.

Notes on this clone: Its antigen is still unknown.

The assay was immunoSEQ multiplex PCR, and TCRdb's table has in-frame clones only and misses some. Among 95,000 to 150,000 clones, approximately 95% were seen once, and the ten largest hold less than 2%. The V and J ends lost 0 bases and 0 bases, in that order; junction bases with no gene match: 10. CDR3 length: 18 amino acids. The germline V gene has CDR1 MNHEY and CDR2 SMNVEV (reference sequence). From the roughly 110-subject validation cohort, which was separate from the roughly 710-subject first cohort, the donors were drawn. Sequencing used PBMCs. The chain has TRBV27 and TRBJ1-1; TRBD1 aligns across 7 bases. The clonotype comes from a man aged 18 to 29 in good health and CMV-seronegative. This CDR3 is CASSLSYGQASMNTEAFF. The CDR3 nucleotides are TGTGCCAGCAGTTTATCGTACGGACAGGCATCCATGAACACTGAAGCTTTCTTT.